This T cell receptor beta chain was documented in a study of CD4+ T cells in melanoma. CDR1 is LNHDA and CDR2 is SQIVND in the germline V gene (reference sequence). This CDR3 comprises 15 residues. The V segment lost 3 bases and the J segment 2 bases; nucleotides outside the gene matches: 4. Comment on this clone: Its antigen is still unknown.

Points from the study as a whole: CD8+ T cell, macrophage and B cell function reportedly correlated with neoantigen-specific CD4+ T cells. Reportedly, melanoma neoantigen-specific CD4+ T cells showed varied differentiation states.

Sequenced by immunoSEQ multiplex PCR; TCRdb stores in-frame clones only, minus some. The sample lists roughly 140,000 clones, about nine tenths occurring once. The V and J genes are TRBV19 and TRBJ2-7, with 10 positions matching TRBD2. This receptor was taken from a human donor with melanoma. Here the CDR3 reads CASSITAGGPYEQYF. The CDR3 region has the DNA TGTGCCAGTAGTATCACAGCGGGGGGGCCCTACGAGCAGTACTTC.